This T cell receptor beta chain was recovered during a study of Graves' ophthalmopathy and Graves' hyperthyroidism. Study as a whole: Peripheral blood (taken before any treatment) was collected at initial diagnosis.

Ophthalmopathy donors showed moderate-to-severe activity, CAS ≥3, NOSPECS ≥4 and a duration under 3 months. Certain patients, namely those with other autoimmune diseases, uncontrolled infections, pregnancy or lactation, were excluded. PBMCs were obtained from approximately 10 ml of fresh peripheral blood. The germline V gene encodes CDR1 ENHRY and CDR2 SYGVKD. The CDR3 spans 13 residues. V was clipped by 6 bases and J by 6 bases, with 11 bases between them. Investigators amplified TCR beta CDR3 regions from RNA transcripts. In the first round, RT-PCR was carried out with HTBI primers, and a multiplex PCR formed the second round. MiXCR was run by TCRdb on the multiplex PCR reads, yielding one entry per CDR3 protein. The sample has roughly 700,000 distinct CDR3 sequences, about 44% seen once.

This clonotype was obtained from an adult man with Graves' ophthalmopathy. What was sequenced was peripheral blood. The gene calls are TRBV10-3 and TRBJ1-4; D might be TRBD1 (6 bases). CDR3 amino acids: CAISRQVDEKLFF. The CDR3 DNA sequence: TGTGCCATCAGCCGACAGGTTGATGAAAAACTGTTTTTT.